The 6 T cell receptor beta chains in this list originate from one sample, sequenced in a study of shared clonotypes between healthy human individuals. Profiling relied on immunoSEQ multiplex PCR, and the TCRdb table lists in-frame clones only, not all of them. The table includes a few million clones, around 95% detected once. Sample: naive CD4+ T cells sorted from blood. Subset described: CD45RA+ positively selected. Receptors originate from a man younger than 35 in good health.

The chain employs TRBV7-2 and TRBJ2-1; 7 bases fit TRBD2. The CDR3 has 15 amino acids. Germline CDR1 and CDR2: SGHTA and FQGNSA. The J segment lost 8 bases and the V segment lost 1 base, leaving 8 bases of the junction unmatched. The CDR3 sequence: CASSLDGSGEYEQFF. For the CDR3, the DNA is TGTGCCAGCAGCTTAGATGGCAGCGGGGAGTATGAGCAGTTCTTC.

The genes are TRBV14 and TRBJ2-7, with D possibly called TRBD1 or TRBD2 (5 bases each). V shed 3 bases and J shed 3 bases, with 9 bases lying between them. Germline lookup yields CDR1 SGHDN and CDR2 FVKESK. This CDR3 has 13 amino acids. CDR3 nucleotide sequence: TGTGCCAGCAGCCAGTCGGGACGCTACGAGCAGTACTTC. This gives the protein CASSQSGRYEQYF.

The V call is TRBV10-3, the J call TRBJ1-1, with D unresolved. This CDR3 is built from 15 residues. Deletions cut 5 bases from V and 1 base from J, with 14 bases between. Germline assignment: CDR1 ENHRY and CDR2 SYGVKD. In nucleotides, the CDR3 is TGTGCCATCAGTAAAACCTCCAGTACGAACACTGAAGCTTTCTTT. This sequence encodes CAISKTSSTNTEAFF.

The CDR3 region is CASSLTSGGPSDTQYF. DNA of the CDR3: TGCGCCAGCAGCTTGACTAGCGGGGGGCCATCAGATACGCAGTATTTT. This chain links TRBV5-1 with TRBJ2-3; 12 bases map to TRBD2. Trimming cost V 1 base and J 4 bases; bases outside gene matches: 4. Germline V CDR1 and CDR2: SGHRS, YFSETQ. The CDR3 spans 16 residues.

The chain couples TRBV5-1 to TRBJ1-2, with TRBD1 as a possible D gene (6 bases). The germline CDR1 and CDR2 sequences are SGHRS and YFSETQ. Between the trimmed V and J ends, which lost 7 bases and 4 bases, there was a span of 23 bases. The CDR3 is 16 amino acids. CDR3 nucleotide sequence: TGCGCCAGCTTAAGAGGGGACACCTTCACCTCCTATGGCTACACCTTC. Protein sequence: CASLRGDTFTSYGYTF.

This rearrangement joins TRBV12-5 to TRBJ2-1, with 10 nucleotides matching TRBD2. Germline CDR1 LGHNT, CDR2 FRNRAP. Germline trimming cut 5 bases from V and 3 bases from J; bases unmatched to any gene: 1. This CDR3 has 14 amino acids. CDR3 DNA: TGTGCTAGTGGTGTAGCGGGGGGCTACAATGAGCAGTTCTTC. Its protein product is CASGVAGGYNEQFF.